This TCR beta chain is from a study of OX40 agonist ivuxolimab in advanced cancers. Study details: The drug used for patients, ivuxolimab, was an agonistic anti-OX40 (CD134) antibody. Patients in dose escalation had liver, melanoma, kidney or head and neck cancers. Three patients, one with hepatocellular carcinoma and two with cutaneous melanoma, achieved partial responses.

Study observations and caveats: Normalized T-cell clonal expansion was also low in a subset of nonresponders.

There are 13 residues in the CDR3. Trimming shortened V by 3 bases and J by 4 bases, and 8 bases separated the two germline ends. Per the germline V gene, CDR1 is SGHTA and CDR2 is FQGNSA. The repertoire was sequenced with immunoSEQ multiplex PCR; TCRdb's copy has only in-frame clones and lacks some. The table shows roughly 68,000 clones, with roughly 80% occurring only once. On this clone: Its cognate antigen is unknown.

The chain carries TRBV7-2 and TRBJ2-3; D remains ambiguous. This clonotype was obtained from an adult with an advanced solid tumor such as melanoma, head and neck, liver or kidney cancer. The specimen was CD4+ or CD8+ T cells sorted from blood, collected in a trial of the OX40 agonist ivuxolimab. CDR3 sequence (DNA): TGTGCCAGCAGCTTTAAGGTCTCAGATACGCAGTATTTT. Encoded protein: CASSFKVSDTQYF.